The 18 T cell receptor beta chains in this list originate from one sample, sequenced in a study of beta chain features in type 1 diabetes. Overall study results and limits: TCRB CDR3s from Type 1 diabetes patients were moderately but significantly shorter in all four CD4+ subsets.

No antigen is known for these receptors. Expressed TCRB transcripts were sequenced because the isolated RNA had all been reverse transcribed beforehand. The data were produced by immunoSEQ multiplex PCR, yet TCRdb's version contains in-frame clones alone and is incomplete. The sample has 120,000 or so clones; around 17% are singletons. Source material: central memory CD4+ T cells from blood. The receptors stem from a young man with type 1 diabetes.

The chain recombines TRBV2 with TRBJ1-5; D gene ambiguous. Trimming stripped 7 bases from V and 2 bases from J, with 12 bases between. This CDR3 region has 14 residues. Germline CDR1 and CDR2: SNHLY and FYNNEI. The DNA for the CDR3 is TGTGCCAGCAACGAGGGAGTGGGCAATCAGCCCCAGCATTTT. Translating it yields CASNEGVGNQPQHF. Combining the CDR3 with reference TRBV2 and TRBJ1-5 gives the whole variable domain EPEVTQTPSHQVTQMGQEVILRCVPISNHLYFYWYRQILGQKVEFLVSFYNNEISEKSEIFDDQFSVERPDGSNFTLKIRSTKLEDSAMYFCASNEGVGNQPQHFGDGTRLSIL.

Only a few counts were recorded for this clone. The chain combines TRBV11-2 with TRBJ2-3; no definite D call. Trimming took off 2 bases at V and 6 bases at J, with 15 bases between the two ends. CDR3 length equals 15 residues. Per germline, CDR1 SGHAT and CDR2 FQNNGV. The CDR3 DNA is TGTGCCAGCAGCTTACTACTGATGGCGGTGGATACGCAGTATTTT. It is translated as CASSLLLMAVDTQYF. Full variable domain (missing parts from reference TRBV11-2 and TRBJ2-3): EAGVAQSPRYKIIEKRQSVAFWCNPISGHATLYWYQQILGQGPKLLIQFQNNGVVDDSQLPKDRFSAERLKGVDSTLKIQPAKLEDSAVYLCASSLLLMAVDTQYFGPGTRLTVL.

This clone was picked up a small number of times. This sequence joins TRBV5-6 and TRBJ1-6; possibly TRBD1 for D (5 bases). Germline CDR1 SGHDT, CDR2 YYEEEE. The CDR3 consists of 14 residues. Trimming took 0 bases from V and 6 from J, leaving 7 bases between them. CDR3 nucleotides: TGTGCCAGCAGCTTGGGACAGCGTAATTCACCCCTCCACTTT. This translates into CASSLGQRNSPLHF.

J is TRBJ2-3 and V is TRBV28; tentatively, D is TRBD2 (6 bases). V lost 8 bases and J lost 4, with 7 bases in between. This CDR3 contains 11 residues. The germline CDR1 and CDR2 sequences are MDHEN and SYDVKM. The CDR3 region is CASRRADTQYF. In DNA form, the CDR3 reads TGTGCCAGCCGGAGGGCAGATACGCAGTATTTT.

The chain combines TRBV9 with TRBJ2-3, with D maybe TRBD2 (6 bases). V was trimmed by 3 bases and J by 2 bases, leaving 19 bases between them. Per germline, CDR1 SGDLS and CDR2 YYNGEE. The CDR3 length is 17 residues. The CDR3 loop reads CASSDPPGGAPTDTQYF. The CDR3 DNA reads TGTGCCAGCAGCGACCCCCCAGGAGGGGCGCCCACAGATACGCAGTATTTT.

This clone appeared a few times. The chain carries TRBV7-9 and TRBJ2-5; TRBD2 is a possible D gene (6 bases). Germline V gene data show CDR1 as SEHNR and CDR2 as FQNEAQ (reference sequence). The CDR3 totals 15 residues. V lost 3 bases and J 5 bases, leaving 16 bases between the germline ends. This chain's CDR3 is CASSLRGVSGETQYF. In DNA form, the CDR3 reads TGTGCCAGCAGCTTGCGCGGGGTCTCGGGGGAGACCCAGTACTTC.

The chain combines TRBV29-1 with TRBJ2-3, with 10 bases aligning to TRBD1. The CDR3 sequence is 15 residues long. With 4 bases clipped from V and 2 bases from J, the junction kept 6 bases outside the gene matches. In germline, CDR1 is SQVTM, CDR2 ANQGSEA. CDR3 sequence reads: CSVAGQGKSTDTQYF. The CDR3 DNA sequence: TGCAGCGTTGCGGGACAGGGGAAATCCACAGATACGCAGTATTTT.

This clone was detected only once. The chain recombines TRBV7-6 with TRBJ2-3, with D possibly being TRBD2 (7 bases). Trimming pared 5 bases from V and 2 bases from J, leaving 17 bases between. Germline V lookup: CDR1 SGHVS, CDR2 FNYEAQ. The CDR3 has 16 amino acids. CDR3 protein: CASSQNKGGSTDTQYF. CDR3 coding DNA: TGTGCCAGCAGCCAAAACAAGGGGGGGTCCACAGATACGCAGTATTTT.

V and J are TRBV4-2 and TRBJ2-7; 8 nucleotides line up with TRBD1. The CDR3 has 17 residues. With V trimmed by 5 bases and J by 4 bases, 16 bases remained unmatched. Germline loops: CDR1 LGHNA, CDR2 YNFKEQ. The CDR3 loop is CASSLGAGRQGSYEQYF. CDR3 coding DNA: TGTGCCAGCAGCTTGGGAGCGGGTAGACAGGGGTCATACGAGCAGTACTTC.

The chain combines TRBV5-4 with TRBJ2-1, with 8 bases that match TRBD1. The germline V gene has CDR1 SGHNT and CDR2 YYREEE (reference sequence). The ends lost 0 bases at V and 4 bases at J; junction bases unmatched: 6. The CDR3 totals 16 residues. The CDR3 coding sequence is TGTGCCAGCAGCTTGGCACAGGGGGTATCTTACAATGAGCAGTTCTTC. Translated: CASSLAQGVSYNEQFF.

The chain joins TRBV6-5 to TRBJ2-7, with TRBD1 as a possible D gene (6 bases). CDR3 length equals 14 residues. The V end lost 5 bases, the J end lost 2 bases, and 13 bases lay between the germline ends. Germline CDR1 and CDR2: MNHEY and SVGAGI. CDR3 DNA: TGTGCCAGCAGTGCCACAGGGTTTCCCTACGAGCAGTACTTC. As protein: CASSATGFPYEQYF.

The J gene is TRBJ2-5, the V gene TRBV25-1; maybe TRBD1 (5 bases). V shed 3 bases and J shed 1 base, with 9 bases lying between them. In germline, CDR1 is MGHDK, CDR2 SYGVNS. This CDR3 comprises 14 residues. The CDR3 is CASSDRATQETQYF. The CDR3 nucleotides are TGTGCCAGCAGTGACAGGGCCACCCAAGAGACCCAGTACTTC.

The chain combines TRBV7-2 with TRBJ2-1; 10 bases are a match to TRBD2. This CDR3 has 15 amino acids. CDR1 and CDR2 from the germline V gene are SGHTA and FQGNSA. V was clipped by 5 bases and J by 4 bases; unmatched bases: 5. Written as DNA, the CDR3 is TGTGCCAGCAGCGGTAGCGGGGGGACATACAATGAGCAGTTCTTC. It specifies CASSGSGGTYNEQFF. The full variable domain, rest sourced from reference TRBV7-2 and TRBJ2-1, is GAGVSQSPSNKVTEKGKDVELRCDPISGHTALYWYRQSLGQGLEFLIYFQGNSAPDKSGLPSDRFSAERTGGSVSTLTIQRTQQEDSAVYLCASSGSGGTYNEQFFGPGTRLTVL.

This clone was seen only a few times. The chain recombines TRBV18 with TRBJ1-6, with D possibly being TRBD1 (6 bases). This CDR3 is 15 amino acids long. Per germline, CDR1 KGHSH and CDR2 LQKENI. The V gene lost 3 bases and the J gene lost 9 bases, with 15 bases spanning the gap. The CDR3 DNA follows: TGTGCCAGCTCACCGTCAAACAGGGCCGGTTCACCCCTCCACTTT. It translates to CASSPSNRAGSPLHF. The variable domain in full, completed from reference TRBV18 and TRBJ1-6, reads NAGVMQNPRHLVRRRGQEARLRCSPMKGHSHVYWYRQLPEEGLKFMVYLQKENIIDESGMPKERFSAEFPKEGPSILRIQQVVRGDSAAYFCASSPSNRAGSPLHFGNGTRLTVT.

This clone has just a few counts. CDR3 coding DNA: TGTGCCAGCAGCTTACATGGGACAGGCGCGGACGAGCAGTACTTC. Translation gives CASSLHGTGADEQYF. The V and J genes are TRBV7-9 and TRBJ2-7; 8 bases map to TRBD1. Germline loops: CDR1 SEHNR, CDR2 FQNEAQ (reference sequence). V lost 2 bases to trimming and J lost 5 bases; unmatched junction nucleotides: 8. The CDR3 is made up of 15 amino acids.

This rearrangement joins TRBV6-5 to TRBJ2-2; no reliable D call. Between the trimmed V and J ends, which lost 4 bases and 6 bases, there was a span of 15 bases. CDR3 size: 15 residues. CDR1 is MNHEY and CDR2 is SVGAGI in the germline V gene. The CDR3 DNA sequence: TGTGCCAGCAGTTTAGACTCGCCGGCGGCCGGGGAGCTGTTTTTT. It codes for CASSLDSPAAGELFF.

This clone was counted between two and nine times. CDR3 region: CSVAAPNNEKLFF. The CDR3 nucleotides read TGCAGCGTTGCAGCACCTAATAATGAAAAACTGTTTTTT. V usage is TRBV29-1 and J usage is TRBJ1-4, with D unresolved. This CDR3 is built from 13 residues. The V end was cut by 4 bases, the J end by 4 bases, with 10 bases between. The germline V gene encodes CDR1 SQVTM and CDR2 ANQGSEA.

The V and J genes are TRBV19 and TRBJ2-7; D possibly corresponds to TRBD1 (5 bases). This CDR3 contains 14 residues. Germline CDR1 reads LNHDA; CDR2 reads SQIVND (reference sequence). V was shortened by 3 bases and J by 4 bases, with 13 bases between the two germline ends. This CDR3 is CASSMGKGIYEQYF. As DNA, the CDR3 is TGTGCCAGTAGTATGGGAAAGGGGATATACGAGCAGTACTTC. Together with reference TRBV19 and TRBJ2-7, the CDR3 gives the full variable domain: DGGITQSPKYLFRKEGQNVTLSCEQNLNHDAMYWYRQDPGQGLRLIYYSQIVNDFQKGDIAEGYSVSREKKESFPLTVTSAQKNPTAFYLCASSMGKGIYEQYFGPGTRLTVT.